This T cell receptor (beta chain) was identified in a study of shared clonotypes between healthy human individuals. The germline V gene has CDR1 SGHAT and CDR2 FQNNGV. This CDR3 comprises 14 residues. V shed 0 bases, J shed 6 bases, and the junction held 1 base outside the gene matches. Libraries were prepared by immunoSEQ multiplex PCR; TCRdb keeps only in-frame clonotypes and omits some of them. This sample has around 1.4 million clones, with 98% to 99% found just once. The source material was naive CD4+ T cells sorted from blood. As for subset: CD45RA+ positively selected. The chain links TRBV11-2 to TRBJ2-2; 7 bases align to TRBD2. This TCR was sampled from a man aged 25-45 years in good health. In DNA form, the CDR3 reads TGTGCCAGCAGCTTAGAACGGGGGGCCGGGGAGCTGTTTTTT. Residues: CASSLERGAGELFF.